The TCR beta chain under discussion was sequenced for a study of T cell repertoires in cytomegalovirus infection. Whole-study context: Well-studied HLA-B-restricted epitopes and recently identified HLA-C-restricted epitopes of CMV were both used in the study. Public TCR beta signature analysis indicated the presence of both CMV infection and matching HLA type.

This clonotype was recorded many times. Its antigen is not identified. The V end was cut by 5 bases, the J end by 2 bases, with 8 bases between. The CDR3 covers 13 residues. From germline, CDR1 is SGHVS and CDR2 FNYEAQ. TCRdb passed the reads through MiXCR, listing each CDR3 protein once. The table has approximately 340,000 distinct CDR3 sequences, 29% seen once. The study, taken as a whole, reports: Cumulative public TCR beta family frequency identified CMV carriers with the relevant HLA.

The sequenced sample was cultured PBMCs, obtained from culture after CMV antigen stimulation. The V call is TRBV7-6, the J call TRBJ2-3; D not certain. The TCR originated in a human donor in good health (CMV status not recorded). Some clones in this sample may be carry-over from other donors' samples. CDR3 bases: TGTGCCAGCAGCCCCATGGCCACAGATACGCAGTATTTT. Amino acid sequence: CASSPMATDTQYF.